A selection of T cell receptor beta chains follows, all from one sample in a study. TCRdb reanalysed the RT-PCR reads using MiXCR and keeps one entry per CDR3 protein. The sample holds about 700,000 distinct CDR3 sequences, approximately 15% seen once. Sequenced input: memory CD4+ T cells from blood. These receptors were obtained from a female donor in good health, serving as a healthy control. Both conserved end residues are part of each CDR3. A D gene is named only where the DNA matches it firmly. Clone size is shown for a subset of rows, as once, few, many or a class of expanded clone.

D: .
J: TRBJ1-5
size: .
V: TRBV20-1
CDR3: CSARPGLSHQPQHF
DNA: TGCAGTGCTCGACCGGGTCTCTCCCATCAGCCCCAGCATTTT

D: TRBD2
J: TRBJ2-3
size: many
V: TRBV12-3/TRBV12-4
CDR3: CASRPTPGLAGGGTDTQYF
DNA: TGTGCCAGCCGCCCCACCCCCGGACTAGCGGGAGGAGGGACAGATACGCAGTATTTT

D: .
J: TRBJ2-1
size: few
V: TRBV6-5
CDR3: CASSYPLGGEQFF
DNA: TGTGCCAGCAGTTACCCCCTGGGAGGTGAGCAGTTCTTC

D: TRBD1
J: TRBJ1-1
size: .
V: TRBV3-1
CDR3: CASSLPGTGTTEAFF
DNA: TGTGCCAGCAGCCTTCCGGGGACAGGTACAACTGAAGCTTTCTTT

D: TRBD1
J: TRBJ1-5
size: .
V: TRBV6-6
CDR3: CASSYGTGVDQPQHF
DNA: TGTGCCAGCAGTTACGGGACAGGGGTGGATCAGCCCCAGCATTTT

D: .
J: TRBJ1-1
size: few
V: TRBV20-1
CDR3: CSARDPGPLNTEAFF
DNA: TGCAGTGCTAGGGATCCCGGGCCCTTGAACACTGAAGCTTTCTTT

D: .
J: TRBJ1-5
size: few
V: TRBV6-1
CDR3: CASSEIGTQPQHF
DNA: TGTGCCAGCAGTGAAATCGGCACTCAGCCCCAGCATTTT

D: TRBD1
J: TRBJ2-3
size: few
V: TRBV27
CDR3: CASRLKTGSADTQYF
DNA: TGTGCCAGCAGACTGAAGACAGGGAGCGCAGATACGCAGTATTTT

D: TRBD1
J: TRBJ1-2
size: .
V: TRBV28
CDR3: CASSLRDRNYGYTF
DNA: TGTGCCAGCAGTCTCCGGGACAGAAACTATGGCTACACCTTC

D: .
J: TRBJ1-6
size: .
V: TRBV7-9
CDR3: CASSGTGQGSPLHF
DNA: TGTGCCAGCAGCGGCACAGGGCAGGGATCACCCCTCCACTTT

D: .
J: TRBJ1-6
size: .
V: TRBV6-1
CDR3: CASSEVGMNSPLHF
DNA: TGTGCCAGCAGTGAGGTCGGAATGAATTCACCCCTCCACTTT

D: .
J: TRBJ2-5
size: few
V: TRBV5-1
CDR3: CASNLQGGEETQYF
DNA: TGCGCCAGCAACTTACAGGGTGGCGAAGAGACCCAGTACTTC

D: .
J: TRBJ1-1
size: .
V: TRBV5-1
CDR3: CASSPTPLENTEAFF
DNA: TGCGCCAGCAGCCCGACGCCCTTAGAAAACACTGAAGCTTTCTTT

D: TRBD2
J: TRBJ2-3
size: .
V: TRBV10-3
CDR3: CAISAGLAGTDTQYF
DNA: TGTGCCATCAGTGCGGGACTAGCGGGTACAGATACGCAGTATTTT

D: TRBD2
J: TRBJ2-3
size: few
V: TRBV20-1
CDR3: CSAGGLAGAEDTQYF
DNA: TGCAGTGCTGGGGGACTAGCGGGAGCTGAAGATACGCAGTATTTT

D: TRBD1
J: TRBJ2-7
size: few
V: TRBV10-3
CDR3: CAISERTGSSYEQYF
DNA: TGTGCCATCAGTGAGCGGACAGGGAGCTCCTACGAGCAGTACTTC

D: TRBD2
J: TRBJ2-7
size: many
V: TRBV12-3/TRBV12-4
CDR3: CASSLHSGRDEQYF
DNA: TGTGCCAGCAGTTTACATAGCGGGAGAGACGAGCAGTACTTC

D: .
J: TRBJ2-7
size: .
V: TRBV20-1
CDR3: CSARDPLPGASYEQYF
DNA: TGCAGTGCTAGAGATCCTCTCCCGGGGGCCTCCTACGAGCAGTACTTC

D: .
J: TRBJ2-7
size: .
V: TRBV25-1
CDR3: CASSDRVYEQYF
DNA: TGTGCCAGCAGTGACAGGGTCTACGAGCAGTACTTC

D: TRBD1
J: TRBJ2-1
size: many
V: TRBV7-2
CDR3: CASSLVGLDRGFSEQFF
DNA: TGTGCCAGCAGCTTAGTAGGGCTGGACAGGGGGTTTAGTGAGCAGTTCTTC

D: TRBD2
J: TRBJ2-7
size: few
V: TRBV4-1
CDR3: CASSQGYGSRTSVTYEQYF
DNA: TGCGCCAGCAGCCAAGGATACGGTAGTCGTACTAGCGTTACCTACGAGCAGTACTTC

D: TRBD1
J: TRBJ1-1
size: .
V: TRBV6-2/TRBV6-3
CDR3: CASRARQGFTEAFF
DNA: TGTGCCAGCAGAGCTAGACAGGGGTTCACTGAAGCTTTCTTT

D: TRBD2
J: TRBJ2-1
size: .
V: TRBV9
CDR3: CASTPGTSGNGEQFF
DNA: TGTGCCAGCACCCCCGGGACTAGCGGGAACGGTGAGCAGTTCTTC

D: .
J: TRBJ1-1
size: few
V: TRBV20-1
CDR3: CSARDPVNTEAFF
DNA: TGCAGTGCTAGAGATCCCGTTAACACTGAAGCTTTCTTT

D: TRBD1
J: TRBJ2-5
size: many
V: TRBV29-1
CDR3: CSVLRTGDLETQYF
DNA: TGCAGCGTTCTTCGGACAGGGGATCTGGAGACCCAGTACTTC

D: TRBD1
J: TRBJ2-1
size: .
V: TRBV7-2
CDR3: CASSILTGGGWFF
DNA: TGTGCCAGCAGCATACTGACAGGGGGAGGGTGGTTCTTC

D: TRBD2
J: TRBJ2-7
size: few
V: TRBV7-2
CDR3: CASSFRSSGSYEQYF
DNA: TGTGCCAGCAGCTTCCGGTCTAGCGGGAGCTACGAGCAGTACTTC

D: TRBD2
J: TRBJ2-4
size: .
V: TRBV20-1
CDR3: CSAPTSGIAKNIQYF
DNA: TGCAGTGCTCCAACTAGCGGGATAGCCAAAAACATTCAGTACTTC

D: TRBD2
J: TRBJ2-1
size: few
V: TRBV12-3/TRBV12-4
CDR3: CASTSAGGLGNEQFF
DNA: TGTGCCAGCACCTCAGCGGGAGGGCTGGGAAATGAGCAGTTCTTC

D: .
J: TRBJ1-1
size: few
V: TRBV5-4
CDR3: CASSLRDGNTEAFF
DNA: TGTGCCAGCAGCCTACGAGACGGGAACACTGAAGCTTTCTTT

D: .
J: TRBJ2-1
size: .
V: TRBV5-1
CDR3: CASSLGWGNLGDEQFF
DNA: TGCGCCAGCAGCTTGGGTTGGGGGAATCTTGGGGATGAGCAGTTCTTC

D: TRBD2
J: TRBJ2-4
size: few
V: TRBV20-1
CDR3: CSARGGVLAKNIQYF
DNA: TGCAGTGCTAGGGGGGGGGTACTAGCCAAAAACATTCAGTACTTC

D: .
J: TRBJ2-4
size: .
V: TRBV28
CDR3: CASNKGRGNIVDIQYF
DNA: TGTGCCAGCAATAAGGGTCGCGGGAATATAGTTGACATTCAGTACTTC

D: .
J: TRBJ2-3
size: few
V: TRBV7-2
CDR3: CASSRRLGASTDTQYF
DNA: TGTGCCAGCAGCCGCCGACTAGGCGCTAGCACAGATACGCAGTATTTT

D: .
J: TRBJ1-1
size: .
V: TRBV9
CDR3: CASSRAQVNTEAFF
DNA: TGTGCCAGCTCCAGGGCCCAGGTGAACACTGAAGCTTTCTTT

D: TRBD2
J: TRBJ2-3
size: .
V: TRBV9
CDR3: CASAGVSDTQYF
DNA: TGTGCCAGCGCGGGGGTTTCAGATACGCAGTATTTT

D: TRBD1
J: TRBJ1-2
size: .
V: TRBV20-1
CDR3: CSASLPPGQGVTNYGYTF
DNA: TGCAGTGCTTCCCTACCCCCGGGACAGGGGGTCACTAACTATGGCTACACCTTC

D: .
J: TRBJ2-2
size: .
V: TRBV9
CDR3: CASSGGLPNTGELFF
DNA: TGTGCCAGCAGCGGGGGACTCCCGAACACCGGGGAGCTGTTTTTT

D: .
J: TRBJ1-6
size: few
V: TRBV5-5
CDR3: CASSVDSHLPNSPLHF
DNA: TGTGCCAGCAGCGTGGACAGTCACCTACCTAATTCACCCCTCCACTTT

D: .
J: TRBJ1-1
size: few
V: TRBV7-8
CDR3: CASTPVSKGTEAFF
DNA: TGTGCCAGCACCCCGGTCTCAAAGGGGACTGAAGCTTTCTTT

D: TRBD2
J: TRBJ2-5
size: .
V: TRBV6-1
CDR3: CASSGERGGWETQYF
DNA: TGTGCCAGCAGTGGGGAGCGGGGGGGCTGGGAGACCCAGTACTTC

D: .
J: TRBJ2-1
size: .
V: TRBV4-3
CDR3: CASSQDVTRWRDNEQFF
DNA: TGCGCCAGCAGCCAAGATGTGACTAGATGGCGCGACAATGAGCAGTTCTTC

D: TRBD1
J: TRBJ1-2
size: few
V: TRBV5-1
CDR3: CASSPGQGITTF
DNA: TGCGCCAGCAGCCCGGGACAGGGGATTACCACCTTC

D: TRBD2
J: TRBJ2-7
size: .
V: TRBV28
CDR3: CASIPAGGYEQYF
DNA: TGTGCCAGCATACCAGCGGGAGGTTACGAGCAGTACTTC